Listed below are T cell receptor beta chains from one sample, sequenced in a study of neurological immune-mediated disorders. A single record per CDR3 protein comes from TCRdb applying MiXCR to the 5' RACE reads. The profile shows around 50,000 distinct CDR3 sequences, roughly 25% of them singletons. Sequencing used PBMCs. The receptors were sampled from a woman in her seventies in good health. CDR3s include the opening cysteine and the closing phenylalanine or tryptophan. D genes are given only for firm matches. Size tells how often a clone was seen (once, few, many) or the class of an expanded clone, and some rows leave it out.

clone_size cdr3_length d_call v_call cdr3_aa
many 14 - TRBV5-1 CASSLGHSRYEQYF
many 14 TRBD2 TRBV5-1 CASSLGQGGSEQFF
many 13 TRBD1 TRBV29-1 CSVRQGATYEQYF
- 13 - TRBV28 CASSLFSVETQYF
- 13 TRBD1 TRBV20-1 CSATGQGDNEQYF
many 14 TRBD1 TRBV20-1 CSAGGDRGYNEQFF
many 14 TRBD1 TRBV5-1 CASSFGQGYTEAFF
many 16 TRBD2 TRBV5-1 CASSLVPGGPYNEQFF
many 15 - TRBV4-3 CASSQVGVDTGELFF
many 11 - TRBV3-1 CASSQIENYTF
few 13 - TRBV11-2 CASSLEVRSGPFF
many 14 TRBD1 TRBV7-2 CASSWRTGAETQYF
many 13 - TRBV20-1 CSAGRGANEKLFF
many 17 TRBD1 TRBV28 CASRSTRGGLSYNEQFF
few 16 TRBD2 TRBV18 CASSPPSGLAIDTQYF
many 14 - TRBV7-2 CASSLAEQLNEQFF
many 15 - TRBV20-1 CSARGWQGPNTEAFF
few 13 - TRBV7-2 CASSQPDGVEQYF
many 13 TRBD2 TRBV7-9 CASSPVVAGEQYF
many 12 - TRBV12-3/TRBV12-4 CASRGYTGELFF
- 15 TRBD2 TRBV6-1 CASSGTSGSPDTQYF
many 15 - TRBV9 CASSHRLGDVNEQFF
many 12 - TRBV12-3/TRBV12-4 CASRPRSETQYF
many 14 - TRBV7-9 CASSYSFLTDTQYF
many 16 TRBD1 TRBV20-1 CSVAQGARDWGNIQYF
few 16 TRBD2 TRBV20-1 CSASGGYSLGANVLTF
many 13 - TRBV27 CASGDRGVYGYTF
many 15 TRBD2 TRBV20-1 CSAAPSGRRNNEQFF
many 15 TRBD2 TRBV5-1 CASSLQAGGVGEQYF